These 13 T cell receptor beta chains were sequenced from one sample in a study of shared clonotypes between healthy human individuals (TCRdb year 2020). Libraries were made using the immunoSEQ multiplex PCR assay. TCRdb took this table from immuneACCESS and kept in-frame rearrangements with V and J called. Such tables lack part of the clones; where checked against another copy, unresolved V genes explain under half of the gap, and the rest is unexplained. The sample includes over 850,000 clones, with more than 75% observed a single time. More than 0.45% of the sample comes from the top ten. Sequencing was carried out using memory CD4+ T cells from PBMCs. This specimen's cell subset or site label, per the study, means: CD45RA-negative fraction. The origin of the receptors is a young man in good health. Some clones in this sample may be carry-over from other donors' samples.

This chain uses TRBV6-5 with TRBJ2-1; 13 bases are a match to TRBD2. The CDR3 length is 15 residues. V shed 6 bases and J 8 bases; nucleotides not matched to a gene: 7. Germline V gene lookup returns CDR1 MNHEY and CDR2 SVGAGI. The CDR3 DNA sequence: TGTGCCAGCAGGGGCCGGACTAGCGGGAGCGATGAGCAGTTCTTC. Residues: CASRGRTSGSDEQFF.

This chain joins TRBV28 and TRBJ1-2; TRBD1 matches 10 bases. CDR3 length: 15 residues. CDR1 and CDR2 (germline): MDHEN, SYDVKM. The trim removed 1 base at V and 7 bases at J, leaving 6 bases unmatched. The CDR3 loop is CASSLSATGGGGYTF. The CDR3 DNA reads as TGTGCCAGCAGTTTATCGGCGACAGGGGGCGGTGGCTACACCTTC.

This clone was detected only a few times. J is TRBJ2-7 and V is TRBV28; 8 bases map to TRBD1. CDR3 length: 13 residues. The germline gives CDR1 MDHEN, CDR2 SYDVKM. J lost 5 bases, V lost 5 bases, and 5 bases had no gene match. In nucleotides, the CDR3 is TGTGCCAGCAGTCCGGGACAGGCCCACGAGCAGTACTTC. Protein product: CASSPGQAHEQYF.

The CDR3 DNA is TGTGCCAGCAGCTCAACAGGGGTCTCTGGAAACACCATATATTTT. Translating gives CASSSTGVSGNTIYF. The rearrangement joins TRBV9 to TRBJ1-3; 7 positions agree with TRBD1. The CDR3 consists of 15 residues. Trimming took 4 bases from V and 0 from J; bases not matched to a gene: 4. Germline CDR1 SGDLS, CDR2 YYNGEE.

The V and J genes are TRBV29-1 and TRBJ2-7; 11 bases are shared with TRBD2. V dropped 6 bases and J dropped 3; count of bases not matched to a gene: 10. The CDR3 spans 15 residues. Germline CDR1 SQVTM, CDR2 ANQGSEA. In DNA form, the CDR3 reads TGCAGCGTGGGGGGGACTAGCGGAAGCGGCTACGAGCAGTACTTC. It codes for CSVGGTSGSGYEQYF.

The DNA of the CDR3 is TGCGCCAGCAGCACCCTGACAGGGGGTGGTGAAAAACTGTTTTTT. This codes for CASSTLTGGGEKLFF. V is TRBV5-1 and J is TRBJ1-4, with 9 nucleotides matching TRBD1. V dropped 4 bases and J dropped 7; count of bases not matched to a gene: 8. Per germline, CDR1 SGHRS and CDR2 YFSETQ. This CDR3 has 15 residues. Full variable domain (missing parts from reference TRBV5-1 and TRBJ1-4): KAGVTQTPRYLIKTRGQQVTLSCSPISGHRSVSWYQQTPGQGLQFLFEYFSETQRNKGNFPGRFSGRQFSNSRSEMNVSTLELGDSALYLCASSTLTGGGEKLFFGSGTQLSVL.

This clone was seen more than once but under ten times. The rearrangement links TRBV2 to TRBJ1-2, with D tentatively TRBD1 (6 bases). CDR1 SNHLY and CDR2 FYNNEI come from the germline V gene. The germline V and J ends were trimmed by 7 bases and 4 bases, with 16 bases remaining between them. The CDR3 loop spans 14 amino acids. The DNA for the CDR3 is TGTGCCAGCACCGGGACATCGGTAATCTATGGCTACACCTTC. Its translation: CASTGTSVIYGYTF.

This chain joins TRBV28 and TRBJ2-2; 8 bases match TRBD1. CDR3 size: 12 residues. Trimming took 11 bases from V and 1 from J; bases not matched to a gene: 0. Germline CDR1 reads MDHEN; CDR2 reads SYDVKM. For the CDR3, the DNA is TGTGCCGGGACAGGGAACACCGGGGAGCTGTTTTTT. Protein sequence: CAGTGNTGELFF.

V and J are TRBV7-9 and TRBJ1-4; TRBD1 is a possible D gene (5 bases). The germline V gene has CDR1 SEHNR and CDR2 FQNEAQ (reference sequence). V lost 2 bases, J lost 8 bases, and 12 bases lay in between. The CDR3 is made up of 14 amino acids. CDR3 amino acids: CASSLQGREEKLFF. The CDR3 DNA reads TGTGCCAGCAGCTTACAGGGAAGAGAGGAAAAACTGTTTTTT.

The chain combines TRBV29-1 with TRBJ2-2; unclear D gene. The CDR3 length is 13 residues. Trimming stripped 3 bases from V and 3 bases from J, with 8 bases between. Germline V gene lookup returns CDR1 SQVTM and CDR2 ANQGSEA. The chain's CDR3 is CSVDMGHTGELFF. The CDR3 DNA follows: TGCAGCGTTGACATGGGCCACACCGGGGAGCTGTTTTTT.

This clone was seen a few times. The chain employs TRBV7-6 and TRBJ2-7, with 11 bases identical to TRBD2. V trimming: 5 bases; J trimming: 1 base; junction bases outside the gene matches: 7. Looked up from germline, CDR1 is SGHVS and CDR2 is FNYEAQ. This CDR3 spans 16 amino acids. CDR3 bases: TGTGCCAGCAGCCCCCGGACTAGCGGGCCTTCCTACGAGCAGTACTTC. Translated, it gives CASSPRTSGPSYEQYF.

CDR3 region: CASSYQADSYEQYF. CDR3 bases: TGTGCCAGCAGTTACCAGGCGGATTCCTACGAGCAGTACTTC. The rearrangement uses TRBV6-6 and TRBJ2-7; D unclear. Trimming left V 2 bases short and J 1 base short, with 9 bases between. CDR1 is MNHNY and CDR2 is SVGAGI in the germline V gene (reference sequence). The CDR3 consists of 14 residues.

A single count supports this clone. V usage is TRBV5-1 and J usage is TRBJ2-1; 8 bases line up with TRBD1. The germline V gene has CDR1 SGHRS and CDR2 YFSETQ. V was pared by 7 bases and J by 6 bases, with 12 bases of the junction left unmatched. This CDR3 is built from 15 residues. CDR3 in amino acids: CASGEWTGKGNEQFF. The CDR3 DNA reads as TGCGCCAGCGGTGAATGGACAGGGAAAGGCAATGAGCAGTTCTTC.